This T cell receptor beta chain was recovered during a study of T cell responses to AZD1222 COVID-19 vaccine. General study results and limits: At baseline, seropositivity was found in only a handful of AZD1222 recipients. Vaccine-associated CD4 TCRs ranged over spike, dominating at 160-218 and 743-854. Scientists sampled the repertoires only once the peak T cell response had passed.

Repertoires were generated with immunoSEQ multiplex PCR, while TCRdb's copy carries only in-frame clones and drops some. The table has 75,000 to 85,000 clones, 87% seen once. A remark on this clone: Its target is unknown.

Germline loops: CDR1 SGHRS, CDR2 YFSETQ. The germline V and J ends were trimmed by 4 bases and 3 bases, with 11 bases remaining between them. The CDR3 is made up of 14 amino acids. The genes are TRBV5-1 and TRBJ1-5; D gene uncertain. The TCR comes from an adult who received the AZD1222 COVID-19 vaccine. The sample here was peripheral blood, taken 28 days after the second AZD1222 dose. The CDR3 region has the DNA TGCGCCAGCAGCCCGGGCGAAATCAATCAGCCCCAGCATTTT. Translation gives CASSPGEINQPQHF.